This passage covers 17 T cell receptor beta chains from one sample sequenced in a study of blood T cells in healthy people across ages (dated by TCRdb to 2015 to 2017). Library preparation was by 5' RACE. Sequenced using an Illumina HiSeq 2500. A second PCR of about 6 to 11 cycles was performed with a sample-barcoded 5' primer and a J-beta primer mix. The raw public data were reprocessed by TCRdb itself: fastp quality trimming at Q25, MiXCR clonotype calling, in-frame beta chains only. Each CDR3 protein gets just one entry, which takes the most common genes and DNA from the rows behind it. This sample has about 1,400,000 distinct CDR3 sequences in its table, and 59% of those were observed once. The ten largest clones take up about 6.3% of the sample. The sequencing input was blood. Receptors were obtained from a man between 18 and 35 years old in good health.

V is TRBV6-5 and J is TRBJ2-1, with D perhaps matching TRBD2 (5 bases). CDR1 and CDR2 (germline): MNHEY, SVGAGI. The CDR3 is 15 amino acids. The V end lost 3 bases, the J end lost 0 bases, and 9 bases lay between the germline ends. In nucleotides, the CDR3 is TGTGCCAGCAGTTATACGGGGAGCTCCTACAATGAGCAGTTCTTC. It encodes CASSYTGSSYNEQFF.

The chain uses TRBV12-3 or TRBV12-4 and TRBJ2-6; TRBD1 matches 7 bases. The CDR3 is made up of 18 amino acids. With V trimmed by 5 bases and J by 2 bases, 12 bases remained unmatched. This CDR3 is CASSRLTGFGTGANVLTF. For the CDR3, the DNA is TGTGCCAGCAGTCGTCTGACAGGGTTTGGGACTGGGGCCAACGTCCTGACTTTC.

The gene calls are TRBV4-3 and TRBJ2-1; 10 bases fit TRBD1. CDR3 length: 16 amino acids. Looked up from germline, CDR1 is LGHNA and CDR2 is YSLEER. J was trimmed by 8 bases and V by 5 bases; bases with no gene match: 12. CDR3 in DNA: TGCGCCAGCAGCGCGTCTGGGACAGGGGTCTTTGATGAGCAGTTCTTC. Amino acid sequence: CASSASGTGVFDEQFF.

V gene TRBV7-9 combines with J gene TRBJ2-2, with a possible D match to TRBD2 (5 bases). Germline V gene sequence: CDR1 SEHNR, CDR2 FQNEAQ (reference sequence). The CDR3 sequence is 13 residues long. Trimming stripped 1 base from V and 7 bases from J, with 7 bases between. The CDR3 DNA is TGTGCCAGCAGCTTAGGCGGGCGCGGGGAGCTGTTTTTT. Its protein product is CASSLGGRGELFF.

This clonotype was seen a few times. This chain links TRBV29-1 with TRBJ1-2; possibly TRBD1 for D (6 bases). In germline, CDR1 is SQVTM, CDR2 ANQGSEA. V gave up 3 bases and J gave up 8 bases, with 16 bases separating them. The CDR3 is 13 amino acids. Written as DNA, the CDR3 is TGCAGCGTTGAGGGGGGCGGTGGTGCCGGCTACACCTTC. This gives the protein CSVEGGGGAGYTF.

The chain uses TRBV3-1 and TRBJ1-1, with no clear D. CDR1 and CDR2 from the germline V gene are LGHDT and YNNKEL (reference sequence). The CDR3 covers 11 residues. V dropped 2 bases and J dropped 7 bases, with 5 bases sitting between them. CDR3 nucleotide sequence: TGTGCCAGCAGCCAACACTATGAAGCTTTCTTT. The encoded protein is CASSQHYEAFF.

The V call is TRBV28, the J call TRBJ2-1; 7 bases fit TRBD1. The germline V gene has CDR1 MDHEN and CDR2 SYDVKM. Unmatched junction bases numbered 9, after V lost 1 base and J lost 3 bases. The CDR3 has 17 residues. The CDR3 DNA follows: TGTGCCAGCAGTTTATCCGACGACAGGGTCTTCTACAATGAGCAGTTCTTC. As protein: CASSLSDDRVFYNEQFF.

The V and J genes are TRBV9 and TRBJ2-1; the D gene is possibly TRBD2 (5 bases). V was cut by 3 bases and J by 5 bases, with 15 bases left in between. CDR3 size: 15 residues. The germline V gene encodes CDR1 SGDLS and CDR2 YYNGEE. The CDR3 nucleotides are TGTGCCAGCAGCGGTTTAGCGAGACGTCACAATGAGCAGTTCTTC. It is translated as CASSGLARRHNEQFF. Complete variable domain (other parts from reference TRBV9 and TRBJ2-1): DSGVTQTPKHLITATGQRVTLRCSPRSGDLSVYWYQQSLDQGLQFLIQYYNGEERAKGNILERFSAQQFPDLHSELNLSSLELGDSALYFCASSGLARRHNEQFFGPGTRLTVL.

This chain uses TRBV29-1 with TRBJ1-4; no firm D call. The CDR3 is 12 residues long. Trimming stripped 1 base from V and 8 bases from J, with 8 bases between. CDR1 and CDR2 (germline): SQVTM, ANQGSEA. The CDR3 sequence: CSVEGLGEKLFF. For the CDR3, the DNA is TGCAGCGTTGAAGGGCTGGGGGAAAAACTGTTTTTT.

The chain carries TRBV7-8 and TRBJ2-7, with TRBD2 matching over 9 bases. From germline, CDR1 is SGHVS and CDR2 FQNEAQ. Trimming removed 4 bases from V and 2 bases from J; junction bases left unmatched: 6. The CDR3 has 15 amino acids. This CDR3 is CASSSTSGLPYEQYF. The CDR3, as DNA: TGTGCCAGCAGCTCGACTAGCGGACTACCCTACGAGCAGTACTTC.

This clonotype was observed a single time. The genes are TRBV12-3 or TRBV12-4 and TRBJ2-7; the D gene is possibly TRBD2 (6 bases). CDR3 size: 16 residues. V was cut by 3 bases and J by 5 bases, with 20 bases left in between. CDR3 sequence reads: CASSFFGSGSPHEQYF. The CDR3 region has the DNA TGTGCCAGCAGTTTTTTCGGTAGCGGAAGTCCCCACGAGCAGTACTTC.

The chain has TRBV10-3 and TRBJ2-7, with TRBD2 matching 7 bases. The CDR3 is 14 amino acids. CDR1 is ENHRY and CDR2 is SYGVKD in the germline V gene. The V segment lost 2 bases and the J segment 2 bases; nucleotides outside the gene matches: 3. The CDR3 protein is CAISESGNAYEQYF. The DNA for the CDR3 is TGTGCCATCAGTGAGAGCGGGAACGCCTACGAGCAGTACTTC.

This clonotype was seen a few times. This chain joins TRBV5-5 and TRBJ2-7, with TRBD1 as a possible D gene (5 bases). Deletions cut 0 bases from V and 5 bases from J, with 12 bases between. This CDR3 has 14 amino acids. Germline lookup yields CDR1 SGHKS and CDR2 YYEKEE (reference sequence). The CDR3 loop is CASSLADSPDEQYF. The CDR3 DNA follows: TGTGCCAGCAGCTTGGCCGACAGCCCTGACGAGCAGTACTTC.

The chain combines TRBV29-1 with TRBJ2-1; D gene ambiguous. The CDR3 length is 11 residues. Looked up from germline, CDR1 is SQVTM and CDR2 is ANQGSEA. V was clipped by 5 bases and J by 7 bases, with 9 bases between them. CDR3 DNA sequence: TGCAGCGTTCTAACGTGGAATGAGCAGTTCTTC. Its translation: CSVLTWNEQFF.

The CDR3 DNA sequence: TGTGCCAGCTTCCAGGGTCCAGATACGCAGTATTTT. This gives the protein CASFQGPDTQYF. The chain combines TRBV2 with TRBJ2-3; a possible D gene is TRBD1 (5 bases). The V gene's germline CDR1 is SNHLY and CDR2 FYNNEI. Trimming cost V 8 bases and J 4 bases, with 10 bases left between them. CDR3 length: 12 amino acids.

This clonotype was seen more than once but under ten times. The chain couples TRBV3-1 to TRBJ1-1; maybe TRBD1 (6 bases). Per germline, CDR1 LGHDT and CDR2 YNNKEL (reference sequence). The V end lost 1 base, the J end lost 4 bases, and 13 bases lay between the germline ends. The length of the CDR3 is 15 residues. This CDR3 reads CASSQGQAILTEAFF. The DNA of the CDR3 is TGTGCCAGCAGCCAAGGACAGGCAATTCTCACTGAAGCTTTCTTT. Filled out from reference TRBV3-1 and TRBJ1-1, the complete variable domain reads DTAVSQTPKYLVTQMGNDKSIKCEQNLGHDTMYWYKQDSKKFLKIMFSYNNKELIINETVPNRFSPKSPDKAHLNLHINSLELGDSAVYFCASSQGQAILTEAFFGQGTRLTVV.

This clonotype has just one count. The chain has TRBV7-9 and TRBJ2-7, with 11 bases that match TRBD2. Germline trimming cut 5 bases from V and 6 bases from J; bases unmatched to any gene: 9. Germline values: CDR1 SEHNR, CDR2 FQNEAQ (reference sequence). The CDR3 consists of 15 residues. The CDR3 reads CASSQTSGKVAEQYF. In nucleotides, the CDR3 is TGTGCCAGCAGCCAGACTAGCGGGAAGGTTGCCGAGCAGTACTTC.